This T cell receptor (beta chain) originates from a study of metastatic and nonmetastatic thyroid tumors. No treatment had been given to any patient before thyroid surgery. This clone was observed a handful of times. Its antigen is unknown. General study results and limits: Malignant thyroid tumors reportedly had TCR beta diversity that was significantly higher than in benign nodules, in blood and tumor.

Original processing notes: It was from CDR3 differences across clinicopathological groups that a distant-metastasis classifier for papillary thyroid cancer was built. With MiXCR, TCRdb reprocessed the PCR reads. What appears here as the V and J calls and clone size reflects TCRdb's work, not the paper's. The sample includes 4,500 to 5,500 clones, approximately 24% of them seen just once. Sequenced sample: tumor tissue. The receptor comes from a male donor with papillary thyroid cancer or a benign thyroid nodule (not recorded which). Some clones in this sample may be carry-over from other donors' samples.

CDR3: CASTHQITGELFF. The CDR3 DNA reads as TGTGCCAGCACCCATCAAATCACCGGGGAGCTGTTTTTT. This rearrangement joins TRBV12-3 or TRBV12-4 to TRBJ2-2, with unresolved D. Trimming took 7 bases from V and 4 from J, leaving 10 bases between them. This CDR3 is 13 amino acids long.